Presented here are 21 T cell receptor beta chains from one specimen sequenced in a study of molecular identifiers for immune sequencing clone quantification. TCRdb re-analysed the PCR reads in MiXCR, keeping a single row per CDR3 protein. Among about 630,000 distinct CDR3 sequences listed, around 25% were seen once. Sequenced input: naive CD8+ T cells from blood, with Jurkat cell RNA spiked in. The subset was: FACS-sorted CD8+CD4-CCR7+CD45RA+ naive T cells. The receptors come from a human donor in good health. Some libraries in this study had Jurkat cell RNA spiked in.

This clonotype was recorded at least ten times. The chain uses TRBV12-3 or TRBV12-4 and TRBJ1-1; D is ambiguous. Trimming cost V 6 bases and J 3 bases, with 14 bases left between them. The CDR3 has 14 amino acids. The CDR3 is CASSVSYRDTEAFF. DNA of the CDR3: TGTGCCAGCAGCGTATCGTACCGGGACACTGAAGCTTTCTTT.

This clonotype was observed at least ten times. The chain recombines TRBV7-2 with TRBJ2-3; D may be TRBD1 or TRBD2 (6 bases each). V lost 2 bases and J lost 3, with 12 bases in between. Looked up from germline, CDR1 is SGHTA and CDR2 is FQGNSA. The CDR3 is 15 amino acids. CDR3 amino acids: CASSLTGGLTDTQYF. As DNA, the CDR3 is TGTGCCAGCAGCTTAACCGGGGGCTTAACAGATACGCAGTATTTT.

This clonotype has at least ten counts. The chain employs TRBV5-6 and TRBJ1-1; tentatively, D is TRBD1 (5 bases). The CDR3 spans 14 residues. The V and J ends lost 5 bases and 5 bases respectively, with 16 bases between them. Germline lookup yields CDR1 SGHDT and CDR2 YYEEEE. Here the CDR3 DNA reads TGTGCCAGCAGTCCTGGGGCCCAGTGGACTGAAGCTTTCTTT. Its protein product is CASSPGAQWTEAFF. Looking up the rest from reference TRBV5-6 and TRBJ1-1 gives the full variable domain: DAGVTQSPTHLIKTRGQQVTLRCSPKSGHDTVSWYQQALGQGPQFIFQYYEEEERQRGNFPDRFSGHQFPNYSSELNVNALLLGDSALYLCASSPGAQWTEAFFGQGTRLTVV.

This chain uses TRBV5-6 with TRBJ2-2, with D possibly called TRBD1 or TRBD2 (5 bases each). The CDR3 length is 13 residues. V was trimmed by 4 bases and J by 11 bases, leaving 15 bases between them. Germline V lookup: CDR1 SGHDT, CDR2 YYEEEE. The CDR3 DNA is TGTGCCAGCAGCGGAGAGGGACGGCCCGAGCTGTTTTTT. It specifies CASSGEGRPELFF.

The chain joins TRBV6-2 or TRBV6-3 to TRBJ1-5; no firm D call. Trimming took 6 bases from V and 4 from J, leaving 7 bases between them. The CDR3 spans 12 residues. Germline values: CDR1 MNHEY, CDR2 SVGEGT. The CDR3 region has the DNA TGTGCCAGCAGACCAAAGAATCAGCCCCAGCATTTT. It translates to CASRPKNQPQHF.

This clonotype has more than one count but fewer than ten. The V and J genes are TRBV12-3 or TRBV12-4 and TRBJ1-4; D call uncertain. Trimming pared 4 bases from V and 3 bases from J, leaving 12 bases between. The CDR3 is 15 amino acids. The CDR3 DNA follows: TGTGCCAGCAGTTCATATCAGGAGCCTAATGAAAAACTGTTTTTT. The encoded protein is CASSSYQEPNEKLFF.

Regarding this clonotype: A much bigger clone sits one base away, suggesting this may be a read error. The V call is TRBV11-2, the J call TRBJ2-3; TRBD2 matches 7 bases. The CDR3 loop spans 16 amino acids. CDR1 is SGHAT, CDR2 FQNNGV, per germline. The CDR3 reads CASSIRDYTSTDTRYF. The CDR3 region has the DNA TGTGCCAGCAGCATACGGGACTATACTAGCACAGATACGCGGTATTTT.

This clonotype was detected once. The V gene is TRBV7-9, the J gene TRBJ2-6; D not resolved. Germline V gives CDR1 SEHNR, CDR2 FQNEAQ (reference sequence). The germline V and J ends were trimmed by 3 bases and 0 bases, with 12 bases remaining between them. The CDR3 totals 17 residues. CDR3 protein: CASSLGDTNSGANVLTF. The CDR3 DNA reads as TGTGCCAGCAGCTTGGGTGACACGAACTCTGGGGCCAACGTCCTGACTTTC.

This clonotype was counted ten times or more. The chain links TRBV2 to TRBJ2-7; 8 bases map to TRBD1. The CDR3 is 13 residues long. CDR1 and CDR2 (germline): SNHLY, FYNNEI. V gave up 4 bases and J gave up 7 bases; unmatched junction bases: 6. CDR3 amino acids: CASSAGGGGEQYF. The CDR3 bases are TGTGCCAGCAGTGCAGGGGGCGGAGGGGAGCAGTACTTC.

In its sample, this clonotype was seen many times. V and J are TRBV7-9 and TRBJ1-4; D gene ambiguous. CDR3 size: 12 residues. V lost 6 bases, J lost 5 bases, and 7 bases lay in between. Germline CDR1 is SEHNR and CDR2 is FQNEAQ (reference sequence). The CDR3 reads CASSFSNEKLFF. The CDR3 DNA reads TGTGCCAGCAGTTTTTCCAATGAAAAACTGTTTTTT.

This clonotype was seen more than once but under ten times. Being one base from a much bigger clone, this may be a read error. The V call is TRBV7-9, the J call TRBJ2-7; TRBD1 matches 8 bases. The V gene's germline CDR1 is SEHNR and CDR2 FQNEAQ (reference sequence). This CDR3 comprises 14 residues. CDR3 loop: CASSLEDREYELYF. CDR3 sequence (DNA): TGTGCCAGCAGCTTAGAGGACAGGGAGTACGAGCTGTACTTC.

Regarding this clonotype: A much bigger clone sits one base away, suggesting this may be a read error. In this CDR3 the conserved last residue, phenylalanine or tryptophan, is missing, so a read error is likely. This chain connects TRBV12-3 or TRBV12-4 to TRBJ1-5; a possible D gene is TRBD1 (6 bases). This CDR3 is built from 15 residues. V was trimmed by 6 bases and J by 2 bases, leaving 14 bases between them. CDR3 nucleotides: TGTGCCAGCAGACCCACAGGGATGGGCAATCAGCCCCAGCATTCT. Protein product: CASRPTGMGNQPQHS.

This chain connects TRBV20-1 to TRBJ2-3; maybe TRBD1 (5 bases). The germline gives CDR1 DFQATT, CDR2 SNEGSKA (reference sequence). This CDR3 contains 15 residues. Trimming cost V 0 bases and J 2 bases, with 12 bases left between them. The CDR3 is CSAREGSRVTDTQYF. CDR3 in DNA: TGCAGTGCTAGAGAAGGCAGCAGGGTCACAGATACGCAGTATTTT.

Ten or more counts support this clonotype. This chain links TRBV5-6 with TRBJ2-7; perhaps TRBD1 as D (6 bases). The germline gives CDR1 SGHDT, CDR2 YYEEEE. The CDR3 length is 13 residues. The V end was cut by 4 bases, the J end by 2 bases, with 10 bases between. The CDR3 DNA follows: TGTGCCAGCAGCCCCGGACAGCCCTACGAGCAGTACTTC. It encodes CASSPGQPYEQYF. The full variable domain, with the rest looked up from reference TRBV5-6 and TRBJ2-7, is DAGVTQSPTHLIKTRGQQVTLRCSPKSGHDTVSWYQQALGQGPQFIFQYYEEEERQRGNFPDRFSGHQFPNYSSELNVNALLLGDSALYLCASSPGQPYEQYFGPGTRLTVT.

In this sample, this clonotype turned up a few times. The chain recombines TRBV6-2 or TRBV6-3 with TRBJ2-3, with D possibly TRBD2 on 5 matching bases. V was pared by 7 bases and J by 7 bases, with 21 bases between. The CDR3 contains 15 residues. Germline V gene lookup returns CDR1 MNHEY and CDR2 SVGEGT. The CDR3 DNA reads as TGTGCCAGCAACCCCCCGTCAATGGTCGGGAATACGCAGTATTTT. Its translation: CASNPPSMVGNTQYF.

This chain links TRBV12-3 or TRBV12-4 with TRBJ2-7; 9 bases match TRBD1. The CDR3 runs to 15 residues. V was pared by 5 bases and J by 4 bases, with 9 bases of the junction left unmatched. CDR3 residues: CASSPSGTGRYEQYF. In DNA, the CDR3 is TGTGCCAGCAGTCCCTCCGGGACAGGGAGATACGAGCAGTACTTC.

This clonotype was detected only a few times. The V gene is TRBV5-1, the J gene TRBJ2-5, with D tentatively TRBD1 (5 bases). Germline V gene sequence: CDR1 SGHRS, CDR2 YFSETQ. The CDR3 totals 16 residues. Trimming took 3 bases from V and 1 from J, leaving 16 bases between them. CDR3 amino acids: CASSSPRQGSQETQYF. The CDR3 region has the DNA TGCGCCAGCAGCTCACCCAGGCAGGGATCCCAAGAGACCCAGTACTTC.

This clonotype occurred many times. The rearrangement links TRBV5-1 to TRBJ2-3; 13 bases match TRBD2. Germline lookup yields CDR1 SGHRS and CDR2 YFSETQ. The CDR3 has 18 residues. The trim removed 3 bases at V and 5 bases at J, leaving 12 bases unmatched. CDR3 sequence (DNA): TGCGCCAGCAGCTCCGGGGTACTAGCGGGGGGGCCCGGAGATACGCAGTATTTT. Translated: CASSSGVLAGGPGDTQYF.

This clonotype was counted at least ten times. The chain recombines TRBV10-3 with TRBJ2-7, with 8 positions matching TRBD2. This CDR3 region has 15 residues. V shed 0 bases, J shed 6 bases, and the junction held 7 bases outside the gene matches. Germline loops: CDR1 ENHRY, CDR2 SYGVKD. CDR3 region: CAISESSRGGSEQYF. DNA for the CDR3: TGTGCCATCAGTGAGTCGAGCCGGGGGGGAAGCGAGCAGTACTTC.

V gene TRBV12-3 or TRBV12-4 combines with J gene TRBJ1-5; D unclear. V shed 5 bases and J shed 2 bases, with 13 bases lying between them. This CDR3 region has 15 residues. The CDR3 DNA follows: TGTGCCAGCAGTCCAACTGCCGGGCGCAATCAGCCCCAGCATTTT. This translates into CASSPTAGRNQPQHF.

This chain connects TRBV9 to TRBJ1-4, with D possibly matching TRBD1 (6 bases). The length of the CDR3 is 14 residues. Trimming pared 5 bases from V and 8 bases from J, leaving 16 bases between. Germline assignment: CDR1 SGDLS and CDR2 YYNGEE. CDR3 bases: TGTGCCAGCAGTGCAGGGGAAGGGTACGAAAAACTGTTTTTT. This gives the protein CASSAGEGYEKLFF.